This T cell receptor beta chain derives from a study of cytotoxic CD8 clonotypes in ibrutinib-treated CLL (dated by TCRdb to about 2021). Some background on the complete study: The cohort included some 14 treatment-naive and ten to twelve relapsed/refractory patients; some 18 were IGHV unmutated. Responses were partial in around 24 patients and complete in 2; after median about 5.5 years follow-up, around 14 stayed in remission and 12 progressed. Samples at response were collected after a median of about 13 months of treatment, with a range of roughly 6 to 40 months. On average, each sample yielded 270,000 or so productive templates and under 95,000 productive rearrangements. Of the 90 or so participants in the trial, about two dozen had longitudinal samples available. Cryopreserved peripheral blood mononuclear cells were collected before treatment, at response, and at either disease progression or sustained remission. Patients were still on ibrutinib when every remission and progressive disease sample was collected.

The intended sense of this specimen's time point label: about 11 months on ibrutinib. For TCR beta library preparation, about 2.2 micrograms of genomic DNA was extracted from cryopreserved PBMCs. Longitudinal blood samples from CLL patients on ibrutinib monotherapy were analyzed using high-throughput TCR beta sequencing. Patients were enrolled in a phase 2 open-label single-center ibrutinib monotherapy trial. In regard to this clone: Its antigen remains unidentified. Within one base of it there is no much larger clone, and no base qualities were kept.

As encoded in the germline V gene, CDR1 is ENHRY while CDR2 is SYGVKD. Germline trimming: 0 bases from V, 9 bases from J; junction bases outside gene matches: 7. From its cysteine to its phenylalanine, the CDR3 spans 15 amino acids. Only CDR3 DNA remains: 45 bases, in frame from the first base. The paper as a whole reports these results and caveats: Sampling times were not matched between sustained-remission and progressing patients, and lymph node repertoires were not studied. Public clonotypes were rare and either shrank or stayed stable during treatment, and the rise in clonality at ibrutinib response reflected expansion of private clonotypes. Baseline clonality exceeded that of age-matched healthy donors and correlated strongly with circulating CD8+ T-cell counts. Clonality rose at ibrutinib response, remained stable during sustained remission, and dropped back toward baseline at progression.

Each clonotype received, on average, approximately 9.9x coverage in deep resolution sequencing performed on a MiSeq, where the target depth lay between 1 in 1 million and 1 in 200,000 T cells. The immunoSEQ hsTCRB Kit was used to generate the TCR beta libraries. In the original analysis: ImmunoSEQ Data Assistant and ImmunoSEQ Analyzer were used for data analysis, and V, D and J genes were assigned according to IMGT definitions. Clonality was computed as one minus normalized Shannon entropy of productive rearrangement frequencies, ranging from 0 to 1. Only overrepresented clonotypes making up at least 0.05% of the repertoire of each patient were included in the public clonotype analysis. Fewer than 15 repertoires from age-matched healthy donors, obtained from immuneACCESS, served as clonality controls. TCRdb re-hosts the immuneACCESS table, in-frame sequences only. Its copies lack some clones; in the studies checked, an unresolved V gene accounts for under half of them, and the cause for the rest is not known. That table supplies the V and J calls and clone size; D and trimming were determined from the DNA. Recorded for this sample are some 140,000 clones; more than 85% of them occurred a single time. The top ten clones comprise 10% to 11% of the sample.

The clonotype comes from a human donor with chronic lymphocytic leukemia. This sample comprised PBMCs, obtained after 12 months of ibrutinib treatment. Recombination linked TRBV10-3 to TRBJ2-1, with 8 junctional bases fitting TRBD2. This receptor has the CDR3 CAISESTREEGEQFF. The DNA sequence reads TGTGCCATCAGTGAGTCGACGCGGGAGGAGGGTGAGCAGTTCTTC.